This T cell receptor beta chain originates from a study of CD8+ T cells in alopecia areata. Study observations and caveats: Elevated clonality characterized lesional scalp relative to normal scalp, particularly in alopecia totalis/universalis.

The CDR3 extends over 14 amino acids. The germline CDR1 and CDR2 sequences are SGHDN and FVKESK. Trimming cost V 0 bases and J 2 bases, with 7 bases left between them. Concerning this clone itself: Its specificity is not known. Different DNA sequences within this sample yield the same CDR3.

Treatment specified: oral pan-JAK inhibitor, 5-10 mg twice daily. The investigators collected lesional scalp punch biopsies and peripheral blood from alopecia areata patients. The sorting of PBMCs gave CD4+ and CD8+ T cells. Extracted RNA was reverse transcribed, and the resulting cDNA served as sequencing template. Sequenced by immunoSEQ multiplex PCR; TCRdb stores in-frame clones only, minus some. The sample shows a few hundred thousand clones, approximately 67% of them seen only once. The chain uses TRBV14 and TRBJ1-1; D gene ambiguous. The sequences come from CD4+ T cells sorted from blood, collected at roughly week 45, from a patient treated with tofacitinib. This TCR was sampled from a human donor with alopecia areata. The CDR3 loop reads CASSQDWGNTEAFF. The CDR3 DNA follows: TGTGCCAGCAGCCAAGATTGGGGAAACACTGAAGCTTTCTTT.